These 8 T cell receptor beta chains share one sample of origin, sequenced in a study of blood T cell repertoires in COVID-19. Method: immunoSEQ multiplex PCR; TCRdb's copy keeps in-frame clones and lacks some. The sample includes under 85,000 clones, around 86% of them seen just once. The material sequenced was peripheral blood. The receptor source for this set is a man aged 40-55 years with COVID-19, enrolled during active disease.

V usage is TRBV28 and J usage is TRBJ2-2; 8 bases are shared with TRBD1. Per the germline V gene, CDR1 is MDHEN and CDR2 is SYDVKM. The CDR3 consists of 15 residues. Trimming cost V 5 bases and J 3 bases; bases outside gene matches: 5. The CDR3 DNA follows: TGTGCCAGCAGTCTAGGACAGGGAGACACCGGGGAGCTGTTTTTT. It yields the protein CASSLGQGDTGELFF.

For this clone: The junction departs from germline at one end; a sequencing error may be responsible. This chain uses TRBV9 with TRBJ2-7; 9 bases map to TRBD1. Germline V gene data show CDR1 as SGDLS and CDR2 as YYNGEE. The length of the CDR3 is 11 residues. The CDR3 loop is CASSSGTGMIF. The CDR3 DNA follows: TGTGCCAGCAGTTCCGGGACAGGGATGATCTTC.

This chain connects TRBV6-5 to TRBJ2-2, with D possibly matching TRBD1 (5 bases). The CDR3 sequence is 14 residues long. The V end was cut by 2 bases, the J end by 6 bases, with 10 bases between. CDR1 MNHEY and CDR2 SVGAGI come from the germline V gene. The CDR3 DNA follows: TGTGCCAGCAGTTACGAGACAGAGGCCGGGGAGCTGTTTTTT. Its protein product is CASSYETEAGELFF.

The chain has TRBV11-2 and TRBJ2-4, with D possibly being TRBD2 (5 bases). The CDR3 totals 16 residues. The V end lost 5 bases, the J end lost 0 bases, and 14 bases lay between the germline ends. Germline-derived CDR1 and CDR2 are SGHAT and FQNNGV. CDR3 loop: CASSPNGEIAKNIQYF. CDR3 nucleotide sequence: TGTGCCAGCAGCCCCAACGGGGAGATAGCCAAAAACATTCAGTACTTC. Based on the CDR3 plus reference TRBV11-2 and TRBJ2-4, the full variable domain is EAGVAQSPRYKIIEKRQSVAFWCNPISGHATLYWYQQILGQGPKLLIQFQNNGVVDDSQLPKDRFSAERLKGVDSTLKIQPAKLEDSAVYLCASSPNGEIAKNIQYFGAGTRLSVL.

The chain joins TRBV2 to TRBJ2-1, with 8 nucleotides matching TRBD2. CDR1 and CDR2 from the germline V gene are SNHLY and FYNNEI. There are 12 residues in the CDR3. With V trimmed by 10 bases and J by 6 bases, 5 bases remained unmatched. The CDR3 DNA reads as TGTGCCACCCTCGGGAGGGGCAATGAGCAGTTCTTC. It specifies CATLGRGNEQFF.

The rearrangement joins TRBV6-1 to TRBJ2-3; 7 bases agree with TRBD2. From germline, CDR1 is MNHNS and CDR2 SASEGT. The CDR3 consists of 17 residues. The junction had 11 bases not matched to a gene; V was cut back by 3 bases and J by 2 bases. CDR3 loop: CASSEAGVSSHTDTQYF. CDR3 coding DNA: TGTGCCAGCAGTGAGGCGGGGGTGTCAAGTCACACAGATACGCAGTATTTT.

This clone showed up just once. This chain links TRBV5-4 with TRBJ1-1; no reliable D call. Per germline, CDR1 SGHNT and CDR2 YYREEE (reference sequence). V was clipped by 0 bases and J by 6 bases, with 12 bases between them. The CDR3 totals 14 residues. Written as DNA, the CDR3 is TGTGCCAGCAGCTTGGAACAGCCTGTGGCTGAAGCTTTCTTT. It is translated as CASSLEQPVAEAFF. The complete variable domain, with remaining parts taken from reference TRBV5-4 and TRBJ1-1, reads ETGVTQSPTHLIKTRGQQVTLRCSSQSGHNTVSWYQQALGQGPQFIFQYYREEENGRGNFPPRFSGLQFPNYSSELNVNALELDDSALYLCASSLEQPVAEAFFGQGTRLTVV.

This chain connects TRBV6-6 to TRBJ2-4; TRBD2 matches at 9 bases. Trimming cost V 6 bases and J 8 bases; bases outside gene matches: 11. The germline gives CDR1 MNHNY, CDR2 SVGAGI (reference sequence). The CDR3 is made up of 15 amino acids. Written as DNA, the CDR3 is TGTGCCAGCAGGCCGCGGGGGGGCACTGAGGACATTCAGTACTTC. Translating gives CASRPRGGTEDIQYF.